These 15 T cell receptor beta chains share one sample of origin, sequenced in a study of regulatory T cells in long-lasting Graves disease. CDR3-region Arm-PCR and iRepertoire HTBI primers produced the TCR beta libraries. TCRdb itself ran the multiplex PCR reads through MiXCR, one entry per CDR3 protein. The sample gives about 440,000 distinct CDR3 sequences, 15% of which show up once; over 15% is in the top ten. Regarding time point: newly diagnosed GD, antithyroid drugs for less than 3 months. PBMC-extracted RNA yielded the TCR library. These data also featured in a second study, about T cells in Graves' hyperthyroidism and ophthalmopathy.

Here the sequenced sample was peripheral blood mononuclear cells (PBMCs), taken at new diagnosis, from a patient treated with antithyroid drugs. Receptors were obtained from a woman in her 30s with Graves disease.

With regard to this clonotype: Because the CDR3 is missing its conserved closing phenylalanine or tryptophan, this is likely a read error. The gene calls are TRBV5-1 and TRBJ2-7; D is ambiguous. The CDR3 sequence is 12 residues long. Germline values: CDR1 SGHRS, CDR2 YFSETQ. Trimming took 4 bases from V and 0 from J, leaving 5 bases between them. The CDR3 nucleotides are TGCGCCAGCAGCCCCAGCTCCTACGAGCAGTACTCC. Translated: CASSPSSYEQYS.

This clonotype was recorded a few times. This chain joins TRBV6-4 and TRBJ1-5; D is unresolved. The CDR3 is 10 residues long. Germline lookup yields CDR1 MRHNA and CDR2 SNTAGT. The V end was cut by 6 bases, the J end by 7 bases, with 4 bases between. The CDR3, as DNA: TGTGCCAGCAGAGTACAGCCCCAGCATTTT. Amino acid sequence: CASRVQPQHF.

This clonotype was recorded many times. The V call is TRBV11-3, the J call TRBJ2-3; 7 bases agree with TRBD2. The germline V gene encodes CDR1 SGHNT and CDR2 YENEEA. The V segment lost 0 bases and the J segment 7 bases; nucleotides outside the gene matches: 7. The CDR3 has 15 residues. CDR3: CASSLEAGPSNTQYF. In DNA form, the CDR3 reads TGTGCCAGCAGCTTAGAAGCGGGGCCCTCCAATACGCAGTATTTT.

This clonotype appeared many times. The rearrangement joins TRBV3-1 to TRBJ1-2; D is unresolved. The CDR3 loop spans 16 amino acids. V shed 0 bases and J shed 2 bases, with 13 bases lying between them. Germline V gives CDR1 LGHDT, CDR2 YNNKEL (reference sequence). CDR3 protein: CASSQDGDGRNYGYTF. The CDR3 DNA reads TGTGCCAGCAGCCAAGATGGAGACGGTAGGAACTATGGCTACACCTTC.

V gene TRBV6-1 combines with J gene TRBJ2-2, with D perhaps matching TRBD1 or TRBD2 (5 bases each). Germline-derived CDR1 and CDR2 are MNHNS and SASEGT. Trimming left V 1 base short and J 4 bases short, with 7 bases between. CDR3 length equals 14 residues. In nucleotides, the CDR3 is TGTGCCAGCAGTGAAGGAGGGACCACCGGGGAGCTGTTTTTT. This translates into CASSEGGTTGELFF.

This clonotype was detected ten times or more. V is TRBV10-3 and J is TRBJ2-7; no clear D. The CDR3 totals 11 residues. Germline CDR1 is ENHRY and CDR2 is SYGVKD. V was pared by 11 bases and J by 6 bases, with 14 bases between. The CDR3 sequence: CASNSASEQYF. CDR3 nucleotides: TGTGCCTCCAACTCCGCAAGCGAGCAGTACTTC.

This clonotype was counted many times. The chain links TRBV28 to TRBJ2-3; TRBD2 is a possible D gene (5 bases). Per the germline V gene, CDR1 is MDHEN and CDR2 is SYDVKM. Trimming pared 2 bases from V and 1 base from J, leaving 10 bases between. The CDR3 covers 15 residues. For the CDR3, the DNA is TGTGCCAGCAGTTTAGCGAGCGGAGGCACAGATACGCAGTATTTT. It yields the protein CASSLASGGTDTQYF.

This clonotype was detected ten times or more. V gene TRBV7-9 combines with J gene TRBJ2-7; 8 positions match TRBD1. The CDR3 is 13 amino acids. Germline CDR1 reads SEHNR; CDR2 reads FQNEAQ (reference sequence). The V gene end was trimmed by 5 bases and the J gene end by 8 bases; junction bases not matched to a gene: 8. In nucleotides, the CDR3 is TGTGCCAGCAGCCGACAGGGGCCCTCAAAGCAGTACTTC. The encoded protein is CASSRQGPSKQYF.

The chain links TRBV4-1 to TRBJ2-5; perhaps TRBD2 as D (6 bases). The V gene lost 0 bases and the J gene lost 2 bases, with 13 bases spanning the gap. The length of the CDR3 is 16 residues. The V gene's germline CDR1 is MGHRA and CDR2 YSYEKL. CDR3 protein: CASSQDGGKFQETQYF. The CDR3 DNA follows: TGCGCCAGCAGCCAAGATGGGGGGAAATTTCAAGAGACCCAGTACTTC.

This clonotype was counted between two and nine times. This chain uses TRBV6-4 with TRBJ1-2; 8 bases agree with TRBD1. The germline V gene encodes CDR1 MRHNA and CDR2 SNTAGT. There are 15 residues in the CDR3. V lost 5 bases to trimming and J lost 0 bases; unmatched junction nucleotides: 5. DNA of the CDR3: TGTGCCAGCAGTTCCCGGACAGGGACTAACTATGGCTACACCTTC. Translating it yields CASSSRTGTNYGYTF.

This clonotype was seen more than once but under ten times. V usage is TRBV12-5 and J usage is TRBJ2-3; 11 bases match TRBD1. V lost 2 bases and J lost 4; bases outside the gene matches: 5. Germline V gene data show CDR1 as LGHNT and CDR2 as FRNRAP. This CDR3 has 16 amino acids. This CDR3 reads CASGLSPGQGADTQYF. CDR3 DNA: TGTGCTAGTGGTTTGTCGCCGGGACAGGGGGCAGATACGCAGTATTTT.

This clonotype has at least ten counts. V and J are TRBV5-1 and TRBJ2-7, with 11 bases matching TRBD2. Germline V gene lookup returns CDR1 SGHRS and CDR2 YFSETQ. Losses at the gene ends were 5 bases for V and 2 bases for J; bases not matched to a gene: 9. The CDR3 has 16 residues. The CDR3 DNA follows: TGCGCCAGCAGATCGACCGGACTAGCGGGCCCCTACGAGCAGTACTTC. This codes for CASRSTGLAGPYEQYF.

The V and J genes are TRBV7-2 and TRBJ2-1; 10 nucleotides align to TRBD2. Germline CDR1 is SGHTA and CDR2 is FQGNSA. The junction had 9 bases not matched to a gene; V was cut back by 6 bases and J by 7 bases. This CDR3 spans 15 amino acids. CDR3 nucleotide sequence: TGTGCCAGCAGGCAGCGGGAGGGCCTAGAAAATGAGCAGTTCTTC. Translation: CASRQREGLENEQFF. The whole variable domain, remainder taken from reference TRBV7-2 and TRBJ2-1, is GAGVSQSPSNKVTEKGKDVELRCDPISGHTALYWYRQSLGQGLEFLIYFQGNSAPDKSGLPSDRFSAERTGGSVSTLTIQRTQQEDSAVYLCASRQREGLENEQFFGPGTRLTVL.

The V gene is TRBV20-1, the J gene TRBJ1-1; D is undetermined. The CDR3 sequence is 11 residues long. Germline assignment: CDR1 DFQATT and CDR2 SNEGSKA (reference sequence). V shed 2 bases and J shed 3 bases, with 4 bases lying between them. In DNA, the CDR3 is TGCAGTGCTAGAACAGACACTGAAGCTTTCTTT. It codes for CSARTDTEAFF.

This clonotype has at least ten counts. This rearrangement joins TRBV2 to TRBJ2-1, with 12 positions matching TRBD2. Trimming at V came to 1 base and at J to 8 bases, leaving 12 bases not matched to a gene. CDR1 and CDR2 from the germline V gene are SNHLY and FYNNEI. The CDR3 is 18 residues long. CDR3 nucleotides: TGTGCCAGCAGTGAAGATTTCAGGGCTAGCGGGAGGGTTGATGAGCAGTTCTTC. As protein: CASSEDFRASGRVDEQFF.